A single T cell receptor beta chain is shown here with its context. Its antigen remains unidentified. The record originates from a study of identical twins. Findings and limits, study-wide: Recombination models fit unrelated individuals' TCR alpha sharing but underestimated twins'.

The germline V and J ends were trimmed by 3 bases and 0 bases, with 11 bases remaining between them. In germline, CDR1 is DFQATT, CDR2 SNEGSKA (reference sequence). There are 14 residues in the CDR3. With template switching, a universal primer site was added, and the cDNA carried unique molecular identifiers. In TCRdb, the 5' RACE reads were re-called with MiXCR into one record per CDR3 protein. The sample yields about 570,000 distinct CDR3 sequences, nearly 10% seen once. These same records also appear under a second study, on yellow fever vaccine responses in identical twins.

The gene calls are TRBV20-1 and TRBJ1-1; a possible D gene is TRBD1 (5 bases). This sequence originates from a woman aged 18-35 years in good health. Sequenced sample: PBMCs. CDR3 nucleotides: TGCAGTGCTAGGGAGGGACGGTTGAACACTGAAGCTTTCTTT. It translates to CSAREGRLNTEAFF.